Described below is a single T cell receptor (beta chain) sequence and its context. Its antigen remains unidentified. The trim removed 0 bases at V and 2 bases at J, leaving 3 bases unmatched. Germline V gene lookup returns CDR1 SGHAT and CDR2 FQNNGV. The CDR3 runs to 16 residues. Documented time point: cycle 4 day 1 (C4D1), after less than seven weeks of nivolumab. Following autologous stem cell transplantation, relapse occurred in every patient, and exposure to brentuximab vedotin varied. Out of thawed PBMCs, magnetic negative selection purified CD4+ T cells. This record belongs to a study of PD-1 blockade in classical Hodgkin lymphoma. The study's findings and limits: As was reported, newly diagnosed patients showed lower baseline TCR diversity than healthy donors did. Anyone who began nivolumab under 1 year after ASCT was excluded. Similar baseline diversity was found in complete responders and newly diagnosed patients.

Repertoires were generated with immunoSEQ multiplex PCR, while TCRdb's copy carries only in-frame clones and drops some. The sample includes about 17,000 clones, 70% of them seen just once. Source: CD4+ T cells from blood, taken before the fourth cycle of nivolumab. The origin of this receptor is a human donor with classical Hodgkin lymphoma. This chain links TRBV11-2 with TRBJ1-3, with TRBD1 identical over 8 bases. The CDR3 here is CASSLDVDRAGNTIYF. For the CDR3, the DNA is TGTGCCAGCAGCTTAGACGTGGACAGGGCTGGAAACACCATATATTTT.